The TCR beta chain under discussion was sequenced for a study of cytomegalovirus exposure and HLA in healthy donors (TCRdb year 2017). Context from the whole study: In an earlier analysis of several hundred of the donors, about 270 Gb of sequence data and some 120 million unique TCR beta sequences from 150 million to 200 million T cells were reported. Typing coverage varied by locus: roughly 629-630 donors for A, B, C, DRB1 and DQB1; about 520 for DQA1; about 600 for DPA1; around 490 for DPB1. In an earlier analysis of roughly 580 of the donors, high-throughput TCR beta sequencing was used to judge whether each TCR beta V gene segment behaved as functional or pseudogenic. Roughly 5 DR-DQ haplotypes were handled as single units for association and clustering, since linkage in the cohort was strong. The aim of the study was to test whether cataloging public T cell receptors could identify signatures of past pathogen exposure. A later genetic analysis used genome-wide SNP genotypes for about three fifths of the roughly 700 donors, treating that subset as a discovery cohort. An early release that covered 500 to 800 HLA-typed donors contained about 300 gigabases of sequencing data and 85 million to 100 million unique TCR sequences. The study used immunosequencing to profile the T cell repertoires of hundreds of subjects and linked those repertoires to cytomegalovirus serostatus. Of the 300 to 500 genotyped donors, 81% were placed in the genetic ancestry cluster associated with self-reported Caucasian donors. Donor age, sex, ethnicity and CMV serostatus were collected together with the repertoire data. All discovery cohort repertoires had been generated on a single sequencing platform. HLA typing covered class I and class II loci at four-digit resolution. Besides the first cohort of 500 to 700 subjects, a separate validation cohort made up of roughly 120 different subjects was used. High-throughput TCR immunosequencing, statistical association of individual TCRs with disease status, and machine learning were combined to predict cytomegalovirus infection status. Among some 400 genotyped donors of the cohort, an average of around 250,000 unique TCR beta nucleotide sequences was sequenced per donor, of which about 18% were non-productive. A later analysis re-examined previously published TCR beta repertoires from just over 650 donors and added high-resolution HLA genotyping to investigate patterns of TCR occurrence. Rather than using new phenotypic data, the later analysis identified candidate immune exposures from TCR beta sequences and from how often those sequences occurred across donors.

Library creation used the immunoSEQ multiplex PCR assay. For the multiplex PCR, a mixture combining 60 forward primers for TCR Vbeta segments and 13 reverse primers for TCR Jbeta segments was used. Amplification of the CDR3 region of rearranged TCR beta genes was performed with a multiplex PCR assay on genomic DNA. The amplified TCR beta libraries were sequenced on the Illumina HiSeq System as 87-base-pair reads. Processing in the source paper ran as follows. A later analysis counted about 76 million unique TCR beta chains across the 666 repertoires, and roughly 9.9 million of these chains were shared by at least two donors. A nearest-neighbor algorithm error-corrected the raw reads and collapsed the reads into unique sequences, merging closely related sequences to remove PCR and sequencing errors. To assign V, D and J gene segments, CDR3 sequences were aligned to IMGT reference sequences. Each retained sequence needed at least a six-nucleotide match to both a V gene segment and a J gene segment. Rearrangements were classified as productive when the CDR3 lacked stop codons and remained in frame with V and J, and all other rearrangements were classified as non-productive. Following IMGT convention, CDR3 was defined as the stretch from the second conserved V-encoded cysteine up to the conserved J-encoded phenylalanine. In an earlier analysis of just under 600 of the donors, sequences lacking an unambiguous match to a single V gene segment were excluded. In an earlier analysis of several hundred of the donors, V segments were called functional above 56.7% productive rearrangements and were called segregating when the between-donor standard deviation exceeded 5%. A statistical classification framework was developed to diagnose cytomegalovirus status using the catalog of TCR beta chain sequences. In a later analysis, TCR nucleotide sequences were compared against IMGT/GENE-DB human TR gene sequences so that V and J genes could be assigned. Using the TCRdist pipeline, a later analysis assigned CDR3 sequences along with most-parsimonious VDJ recombination scenarios. In a later analysis, every TCR beta chain was defined by the combination of its CDR3 amino acid sequence and its V-gene family, and reads without a unique V-gene family were dropped. A later analysis removed several hundred highly shared, low-generation-probability nucleotide sequences to deal with suspected cross-contamination and a sequencing artifact. In a later analysis, a clonal expansion index was calculated for each public chain from normalized within-repertoire ranks of inferred template counts. Generation probabilities in a later analysis came from a VDJ recombination model fitted to out-of-frame rearrangements, and those results were checked against IGoR. In a later analysis, hypergeometric tests were used to score TCR-TCR, TCR-HLA and TCR-CMV co-occurrence, with a repertoire-size bias correction applied to TCR pairs. In a later analysis, false discovery rates were estimated by permuting HLA or CMV assignments 20 times. A later analysis grouped co-occurring TCRs with DBSCAN, adding TCRdist sequence similarity when clustering within HLA-allele-positive subsets. Co-occurrence clustering excluded repertoires with fewer than 30,000 or more than 120,000 public chains, plus five with anomalous nucleotide sharing. The source is immuneACCESS, and TCRdb retained only in-frame sequences with V and J called. Part of the clones is not carried over; for the studies checked, unresolved V genes explain less than half of this, and the remainder is unexplained. D and trimming come from the DNA, and the V and J calls and clone size come from that table. The sample table records tens of thousands of clones; about 66% of these occur just once. The ten largest clones capture roughly 21% of the sample.

The cohort was made up of about 670 healthy bone marrow donors. Cohort members were all nominally healthy when sampled, although unrecorded immune exposures were likely present. The donor tested CMV seropositive and was one of the 289 seropositive cohort members. Each donor provided a peripheral blood sample, and peripheral blood mononuclear cells were used for TCR beta sequencing. Genomic DNA was extracted from the blood cell samples with the Qiagen DNeasy Blood Extraction Kit. This clone was counted only a few times. Its antigen has not been determined. Qualities for individual bases were not recorded, and no much larger clone is one base off. The junction shows trimming of 5 bases on V and 4 bases on J, and the gene matches do not reach 8 bases of it. The CDR3 runs 16 amino acids, cysteine and phenylalanine included. Of all the DNA, just the CDR3 is kept, 48 bases in frame from base 1. The germline V gene yields MDHEN for CDR1 and SYDVKM for CDR2.

The study at large found these results: The classifier was reported to diagnose cytomegalovirus status with high specificity and sensitivity in both the original and validation cohorts. While some public TCRs were present in many individuals, most TCR sequences turned up only very rarely across donors. A later analysis reported that several top co-occurrence clusters appeared linked to parvovirus B19, influenza, CMV and Epstein-Barr virus. Immune exposure information for the cohort was limited to CMV serostatus. A further reported finding was that TCR beta sequences accurately predicted the HLA-A and HLA-B alleles for most subjects in the first cohort. The presence/absence analyses assumed that sequencing depth was roughly uniform across donors, and that assumption may not be true. Correlated functional status among segregating V segments might reflect linkage disequilibrium, but an unknown experimental factor could not be ruled out. Strong co-occurrence of HLA alleles, especially DR and DQ, made assigning TCR associations to individual alleles difficult. V-gene and J-gene trimming of TCR beta chains was associated with a missense DCLRE1C variant in a later genetic analysis, and the association was replicated in an independent cohort. A group of highly shared sequence variants was considered likely to be a technical artifact of the sequencing pipeline. The earlier analysis of about 600 of the donors excluded around 17 rarely observed V segments, including chromosome 9 orphons, because counts were too low. A total of 150 or so TCR beta chains were listed by the study as associated with cytomegalovirus. A later analysis associated approximately 17,000 TCR beta sequences with specific HLA alleles at a false discovery rate of 0.05. Because some donors lacked HLA typing at each locus, the association tests relied only on the typed subset. In an earlier analysis of more than 500 of the donors, most TCR beta V segments appeared in productive rearrangements about 87% or about 30% of the time, broadly matching IMGT annotations. In a later genetic analysis, fewer N-insertions in productive TCRs were reported among donors in an Asian-associated ancestry cluster than the 666-donor mean. In a later analysis, HLA-associated TCR beta chains were found to be more clonally expanded and to have lower generation probabilities than equally common non-associated chains. A few of the identified cytomegalovirus-associated TCR beta chains were confirmed in vitro to be specific for cytomegalovirus antigens. The authors suggested that the approach could potentially be generalized to other disease states and immunological phenotypes. Only TCR beta chains were sequenced in this cohort, and the absence of alpha or paired-chain data limited detectable features. A later analysis found that TCR association rates varied across HLA loci, with DRB1 alleles showing the most associated TCRs and HLA-C alleles the fewest. A later analysis found that most CMV-associated TCR beta chains appeared HLA-restricted, with HLA associations seemingly driven largely by CMV exposure. The 87-base-pair reads could not distinguish some IMGT-functional V segments, including TRBV6-2 and TRBV6-3, so those segments were excluded.

The sample comprised PBMCs. The chain is assembled from TRBV28 and TRBJ1-4, with TRBD1 matching 9 junction bases. The source is a woman in her forties or fifties in good health and CMV-seropositive. The CDR3 protein is CASSEGQGRGNEKLFF. The DNA reads TGTGCCAGCAGTGAGGGACAGGGCCGGGGTAATGAAAAACTGTTTTTT.